Listed below are T cell receptor beta chains from one sample, sequenced in a study of blood T cell repertoires in COVID-19. The table came from immunoSEQ multiplex PCR; TCRdb's copy has only in-frame clones and leaves some out. The top ten clones hold roughly 8.2% of a sample with about 45,000 clones, 83% of them seen once. The sample comprised peripheral blood. The receptors derive from a man older than 75 in a cohort sampled during active COVID-19. Both conserved end residues are part of each CDR3. A D gene is named only where the DNA matches it firmly. Size values are once, few and many counts, or a class for expanded clones, and some rows have none.

clone_size: .
cdr3_length: 19
j_call: TRBJ2-5
v_call: TRBV4-1
d_call: TRBD2
cdr3_aa: CASSQRRASGGALQEAQYF
cdr3_nt: TGCGCCAGCAGCCAACGGAGGGCTAGCGGGGGGGCGTTGCAAGAGGCCCAGTACTTC

clone_size: few
cdr3_length: 15
j_call: TRBJ1-4
v_call: TRBV5-4
d_call: .
cdr3_aa: CASSPRTDGNEKLFF
cdr3_nt: TGTGCCAGCAGCCCCCGGACAGACGGAAATGAAAAACTGTTTTTT

clone_size: .
cdr3_length: 15
j_call: TRBJ2-6
v_call: TRBV5-1
d_call: .
cdr3_aa: CASSLPSSGANVLTF
cdr3_nt: TGCGCCAGCAGCCTACCAAGCTCTGGGGCCAACGTCCTGACTTTC

clone_size: once
cdr3_length: 15
j_call: TRBJ1-5
v_call: TRBV28
d_call: .
cdr3_aa: CASSSSGGINQPQHF
cdr3_nt: TGTGCCAGCAGTTCCTCCGGGGGTATAAATCAGCCCCAGCATTTT

clone_size: .
cdr3_length: 14
j_call: TRBJ1-1
v_call: TRBV2
d_call: .
cdr3_aa: CASSRGGSNTEAFF
cdr3_nt: TGTGCCAGCAGCCGGGGAGGCAGCAACACTGAAGCTTTCTTT

clone_size: once
cdr3_length: 15
j_call: TRBJ1-1
v_call: TRBV7-2
d_call: TRBD1
cdr3_aa: CASSWGDRVYTEAFF
cdr3_nt: TGTGCCAGCAGCTGGGGGGACAGGGTCTACACTGAAGCTTTCTTT

clone_size: .
cdr3_length: 15
j_call: TRBJ2-1
v_call: TRBV5-1
d_call: .
cdr3_aa: CASSLTTSSYNEQFF
cdr3_nt: TGCGCCAGCAGCTTGACGACAAGCTCCTACAATGAGCAGTTCTTC

clone_size: .
cdr3_length: 13
j_call: TRBJ2-2
v_call: TRBV7-2
d_call: .
cdr3_aa: CASSPRGTGELFF
cdr3_nt: TGTGCCAGCAGCCCCCGGGGGACCGGGGAGCTGTTTTTT

clone_size: .
cdr3_length: 14
j_call: TRBJ1-5
v_call: TRBV28
d_call: .
cdr3_aa: CASSLGGNNQPQHF
cdr3_nt: TGTGCCAGCAGTCTGGGGGGGAATAATCAGCCCCAGCATTTT

clone_size: once
cdr3_length: 16
j_call: TRBJ1-5
v_call: TRBV10-1
d_call: TRBD1
cdr3_aa: CASSETGGDGNQPQHF
cdr3_nt: TGCGCCAGCAGTGAGACAGGGGGCGATGGCAATCAGCCCCAGCATTTT

clone_size: .
cdr3_length: 15
j_call: TRBJ1-3
v_call: TRBV7-9
d_call: .
cdr3_aa: CASSFTGSSGNTIYF
cdr3_nt: TGTGCCAGCAGCTTTACAGGGAGCTCTGGAAACACCATATATTTT

clone_size: few
cdr3_length: 17
j_call: TRBJ1-6
v_call: TRBV9
d_call: TRBD1
cdr3_aa: CASSVGGQTGINSPLHF
cdr3_nt: TGTGCCAGCAGCGTAGGAGGCCAGACAGGGATCAATTCACCCCTCCACTTT

clone_size: .
cdr3_length: 15
j_call: TRBJ2-1
v_call: TRBV3-1/TRBV3-2
d_call: TRBD2
cdr3_aa: CASSRRAGSYNEQFF
cdr3_nt: TGTGCCAGCAGCCGTCGAGCGGGATCCTACAATGAGCAGTTCTTC

clone_size: .
cdr3_length: 12
j_call: TRBJ1-2
v_call: TRBV18
d_call: .
cdr3_aa: CASSPDRYGYTF
cdr3_nt: TGTGCCAGCTCACCCGACAGATATGGCTACACCTTC

clone_size: .
cdr3_length: 14
j_call: TRBJ1-1
v_call: TRBV5-1
d_call: TRBD1
cdr3_aa: CASGGQGGRTEAFF
cdr3_nt: TGCGCCAGCGGGGGACAGGGCGGTCGGACTGAAGCTTTCTTT

clone_size: .
cdr3_length: 12
j_call: TRBJ1-2
v_call: TRBV5-1
d_call: TRBD1
cdr3_aa: CASSSDRGGYTF
cdr3_nt: TGCGCCAGCAGCTCGGACAGGGGGGGCTACACCTTC

clone_size: .
cdr3_length: 14
j_call: TRBJ2-5
v_call: TRBV20-1
d_call: .
cdr3_aa: CSASLGVVGETQYF
cdr3_nt: TGCAGTGCTAGTTTAGGGGTTGTCGGAGAGACCCAGTACTTC

clone_size: .
cdr3_length: 11
j_call: TRBJ2-5
v_call: TRBV10-3
d_call: .
cdr3_aa: CAIGQKETQYF
cdr3_nt: TGTGCCATCGGACAGAAAGAGACCCAGTACTTC

clone_size: .
cdr3_length: 14
j_call: TRBJ2-5
v_call: TRBV5-5
d_call: TRBD2
cdr3_aa: CASSLGLGRETQYF
cdr3_nt: TGTGCCAGCAGCCTCGGACTAGGGCGGGAGACCCAGTACTTC

clone_size: few
cdr3_length: 15
j_call: TRBJ2-7
v_call: TRBV28
d_call: TRBD1
cdr3_aa: CASNTPGQGPYEQYF
cdr3_nt: TGTGCCAGCAACACCCCGGGACAGGGTCCCTACGAGCAGTACTTC

clone_size: .
cdr3_length: 13
j_call: TRBJ1-2
v_call: TRBV29-1
d_call: .
cdr3_aa: CSVAAGSTYGYTF
cdr3_nt: TGCAGCGTTGCCGCAGGTTCAACCTATGGCTACACCTTC

clone_size: .
cdr3_length: 14
j_call: TRBJ2-1
v_call: TRBV6-6
d_call: .
cdr3_aa: CASSRTISGNEQFF
cdr3_nt: TGTGCCAGCAGTCGGACCATAAGCGGCAATGAGCAGTTCTTC

clone_size: .
cdr3_length: 16
j_call: TRBJ2-1
v_call: TRBV11-3
d_call: TRBD2
cdr3_aa: CASSPRTSGSTNEQFF
cdr3_nt: TGTGCCAGCAGCCCGCGGACTAGCGGGAGTACGAATGAGCAGTTCTTC

clone_size: .
cdr3_length: 13
j_call: TRBJ2-5
v_call: TRBV28
d_call: .
cdr3_aa: CASTIQGQETQYF
cdr3_nt: TGTGCCAGCACAATCCAGGGGCAGGAGACCCAGTACTTC

clone_size: .
cdr3_length: 15
j_call: TRBJ1-1
v_call: TRBV28
d_call: TRBD1
cdr3_aa: CASSLPRGMNTEAFF
cdr3_nt: TGTGCCAGCAGTCTACCCAGGGGGATGAACACTGAAGCTTTCTTT

clone_size: once
cdr3_length: 16
j_call: TRBJ2-3
v_call: TRBV5-1
d_call: TRBD2
cdr3_aa: CASSWSGLAGADTQYF
cdr3_nt: TGCGCCAGCAGCTGGTCGGGACTAGCGGGAGCCGATACGCAGTATTTT

clone_size: .
cdr3_length: 15
j_call: TRBJ2-2
v_call: TRBV19
d_call: TRBD1
cdr3_aa: CASRHGQARTGELFF
cdr3_nt: TGTGCCAGTAGACACGGACAGGCCCGGACCGGGGAGCTGTTTTTT

clone_size: .
cdr3_length: 14
j_call: TRBJ1-2
v_call: TRBV5-1
d_call: .
cdr3_aa: CASSFVQGTYGYTF
cdr3_nt: TGCGCCAGCAGCTTCGTACAGGGTACCTATGGCTACACCTTC

clone_size: .
cdr3_length: 14
j_call: TRBJ1-2
v_call: TRBV15
d_call: .
cdr3_aa: CATSRPQQLYGYTF
cdr3_nt: TGTGCCACCAGCAGACCCCAACAGCTCTATGGCTACACCTTC

clone_size: .
cdr3_length: 17
j_call: TRBJ1-1
v_call: TRBV3-1/TRBV3-2
d_call: .
cdr3_aa: CASSQAHGTQTRGEAFF
cdr3_nt: TGTGCCAGCAGCCAAGCACACGGGACGCAAACCCGGGGGGAAGCTTTCTTT

clone_size: .
cdr3_length: 13
j_call: TRBJ1-1
v_call: TRBV28
d_call: TRBD1
cdr3_aa: CASSLRQGGGAFF
cdr3_nt: TGTGCCAGCAGTTTACGACAGGGTGGAGGAGCTTTCTTT

clone_size: medium-sized
cdr3_length: 17
j_call: TRBJ2-7
v_call: TRBV5-6
d_call: TRBD2
cdr3_aa: CASSFQTSGSYLGEQYF
cdr3_nt: TGTGCCAGCAGCTTTCAGACTAGCGGGAGTTATCTGGGCGAGCAGTACTTC

clone_size: .
cdr3_length: 14
j_call: TRBJ1-1
v_call: TRBV19
d_call: .
cdr3_aa: CASSMRGGNTEAFF
cdr3_nt: TGTGCCAGTAGTATGAGGGGAGGGAACACTGAAGCTTTCTTT

clone_size: few
cdr3_length: 16
j_call: TRBJ2-2
v_call: TRBV19
d_call: .
cdr3_aa: CASSPQYRGGTGELFF
cdr3_nt: TGTGCCAGTAGTCCCCAGTACAGGGGGGGCACCGGGGAGCTGTTTTTT

clone_size: .
cdr3_length: 13
j_call: TRBJ1-2
v_call: TRBV29-1
d_call: TRBD1
cdr3_aa: CSVNTGETMDYTF
cdr3_nt: TGCAGCGTTAATACAGGGGAAACTATGGATTACACCTTC

clone_size: .
cdr3_length: 14
j_call: TRBJ1-1
v_call: TRBV6-5
d_call: TRBD1
cdr3_aa: CASKEGQINTEAFF
cdr3_nt: TGTGCCAGCAAGGAGGGACAGATAAACACTGAAGCTTTCTTT

clone_size: .
cdr3_length: 16
j_call: TRBJ2-5
v_call: TRBV24-1
d_call: .
cdr3_aa: CATSETGGLAMETQYF
cdr3_nt: TGTGCCACCAGTGAAACCGGTGGGCTAGCGATGGAGACCCAGTACTTC

clone_size: .
cdr3_length: 16
j_call: TRBJ2-2
v_call: TRBV6-6
d_call: TRBD2
cdr3_aa: CASSFLAGGNTGELFF
cdr3_nt: TGTGCCAGCAGTTTCCTAGCGGGAGGGAACACCGGGGAGCTGTTTTTT

clone_size: .
cdr3_length: 13
j_call: TRBJ2-5
v_call: TRBV11-2
d_call: .
cdr3_aa: CASSLDSTQTQYF
cdr3_nt: TGTGCCAGCAGCTTAGACTCAACTCAGACCCAGTACTTC

clone_size: .
cdr3_length: 15
j_call: TRBJ1-1
v_call: TRBV18
d_call: TRBD1
cdr3_aa: CASSPATGGYTEAFF
cdr3_nt: TGTGCCAGCTCACCAGCCACAGGGGGCTACACTGAAGCTTTCTTT

clone_size: few
cdr3_length: 13
j_call: TRBJ2-7
v_call: TRBV29-1
d_call: TRBD2
cdr3_aa: CSVYYSGGGEQYF
cdr3_nt: TGCAGCGTTTATTATAGCGGGGGGGGTGAGCAGTACTTC

clone_size: .
cdr3_length: 13
j_call: TRBJ2-7
v_call: TRBV6-1
d_call: TRBD2
cdr3_aa: CASSELGLAGQYF
cdr3_nt: TGTGCCAGCAGTGAATTGGGACTAGCGGGACAGTACTTC

clone_size: .
cdr3_length: 12
j_call: TRBJ2-2
v_call: TRBV10-3
d_call: .
cdr3_aa: CAIGQNTGELFF
cdr3_nt: TGTGCCATCGGACAGAACACCGGGGAGCTGTTTTTT

clone_size: .
cdr3_length: 17
j_call: TRBJ2-5
v_call: TRBV4-1
d_call: .
cdr3_aa: CASSLSAGASLKETQYF
cdr3_nt: TGCGCCAGCAGCCTAAGTGCTGGTGCCAGTCTTAAAGAGACCCAGTACTTC

clone_size: .
cdr3_length: 13
j_call: TRBJ1-1
v_call: TRBV5-4
d_call: TRBD1
cdr3_aa: CASLLTGVTEAFF
cdr3_nt: TGTGCCAGCTTGTTAACAGGGGTGACTGAAGCTTTCTTT

clone_size: .
cdr3_length: 13
j_call: TRBJ1-2
v_call: TRBV28
d_call: .
cdr3_aa: CASSTLGFLGYTF
cdr3_nt: TGTGCCAGCAGCACACTAGGTTTTTTGGGCTACACCTTC

clone_size: .
cdr3_length: 16
j_call: TRBJ2-3
v_call: TRBV9
d_call: .
cdr3_aa: CASSIGAAGRTDTQYF
cdr3_nt: TGTGCCAGCAGCATAGGGGCGGCAGGGAGGACAGATACGCAGTATTTT

clone_size: once
cdr3_length: 15
j_call: TRBJ2-3
v_call: TRBV6-5
d_call: .
cdr3_aa: CASSYVAASTDTQYF
cdr3_nt: TGTGCCAGCAGTTACGTTGCAGCGAGCACAGATACGCAGTATTTT

clone_size: .
cdr3_length: 15
j_call: TRBJ2-2
v_call: TRBV7-9
d_call: TRBD1
cdr3_aa: CASRPGTGGTGELFF
cdr3_nt: TGTGCCAGCAGACCCGGGACAGGGGGCACCGGGGAGCTGTTTTTT

clone_size: once
cdr3_length: 16
j_call: TRBJ2-7
v_call: TRBV7-2
d_call: TRBD2
cdr3_aa: CASSQYWLAGGNEQYF
cdr3_nt: TGTGCCAGCAGCCAGTATTGGTTAGCGGGAGGCAACGAGCAGTACTTC

clone_size: .
cdr3_length: 14
j_call: TRBJ2-1
v_call: TRBV5-4
d_call: .
cdr3_aa: CASSLTGTPNEQFF
cdr3_nt: TGTGCCAGCAGCTTAACCGGGACTCCAAATGAGCAGTTCTTC

clone_size: .
cdr3_length: 19
j_call: TRBJ2-5
v_call: TRBV4-1
d_call: TRBD2
cdr3_aa: CASSQDFVRTSGNQETQYF
cdr3_nt: TGCGCCAGCAGCCAAGATTTTGTAAGAACTAGCGGTAATCAAGAGACCCAGTACTTC

clone_size: .
cdr3_length: 15
j_call: TRBJ2-6
v_call: TRBV2
d_call: .
cdr3_aa: CASRSEPSGANVLTF
cdr3_nt: TGTGCCAGCAGGTCTGAGCCCTCTGGGGCCAACGTCCTGACTTTC

clone_size: .
cdr3_length: 19
j_call: TRBJ1-6
v_call: TRBV10-3
d_call: TRBD1
cdr3_aa: CAISESGDRGTYKESPLHF
cdr3_nt: TGTGCCATCAGTGAGTCGGGAGACAGGGGAACCTATAAGGAGTCACCCCTCCACTTT

clone_size: .
cdr3_length: 13
j_call: TRBJ2-7
v_call: TRBV6-2/TRBV6-3
d_call: TRBD2
cdr3_aa: CASSYGGLDEQYF
cdr3_nt: TGTGCCAGCAGTTACGGGGGACTAGACGAGCAGTACTTC

clone_size: few
cdr3_length: 15
j_call: TRBJ1-2
v_call: TRBV11-2
d_call: TRBD1
cdr3_aa: CASSLATGGGYGYTF
cdr3_nt: TGTGCCAGCAGCTTAGCGACAGGGGGCGGCTATGGCTACACCTTC

clone_size: .
cdr3_length: 14
j_call: TRBJ1-2
v_call: TRBV6-2/TRBV6-3
d_call: .
cdr3_aa: CASSLEGGRGGYTF
cdr3_nt: TGTGCCAGCAGCCTGGAAGGCGGAAGGGGTGGCTACACCTTC

clone_size: .
cdr3_length: 11
j_call: TRBJ2-4
v_call: TRBV11-2
d_call: TRBD2
cdr3_aa: CASSQAGGPSF
cdr3_nt: TGTGCCAGCAGCCAAGCGGGAGGGCCTTCCTTC

clone_size: few
cdr3_length: 14
j_call: TRBJ2-7
v_call: TRBV6-5
d_call: TRBD1
cdr3_aa: CASRARDRGYEQYF
cdr3_nt: TGTGCCAGCAGGGCCCGGGACAGGGGTTACGAGCAGTACTTC

clone_size: .
cdr3_length: 13
j_call: TRBJ2-1
v_call: TRBV6-5
d_call: .
cdr3_aa: CASSYSFQGEQFF
cdr3_nt: TGTGCCAGCAGTTACTCGTTCCAGGGGGAGCAGTTCTTC